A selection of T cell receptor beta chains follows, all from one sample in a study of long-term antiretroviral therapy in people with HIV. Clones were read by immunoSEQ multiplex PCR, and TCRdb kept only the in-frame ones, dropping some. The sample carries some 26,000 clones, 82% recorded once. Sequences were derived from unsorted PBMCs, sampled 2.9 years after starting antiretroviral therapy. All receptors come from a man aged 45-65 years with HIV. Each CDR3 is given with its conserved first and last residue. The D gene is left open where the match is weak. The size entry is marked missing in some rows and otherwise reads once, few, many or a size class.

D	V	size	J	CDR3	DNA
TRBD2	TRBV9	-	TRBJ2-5	CASSSDPGLAGQETQYF	TGTGCCAGCAGCTCAGACCCGGGACTAGCGGGGCAAGAGACCCAGTACTTC
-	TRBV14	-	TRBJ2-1	CASSQALGRDNEQFF	TGTGCCAGCAGCCAGGCACTGGGCCGGGACAATGAGCAGTTCTTC
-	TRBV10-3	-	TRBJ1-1	CAISEAVGTEAFF	TGTGCCATCAGTGAGGCAGTTGGCACTGAAGCTTTCTTT
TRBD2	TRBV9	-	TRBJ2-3	CASSVASGGDTDTQYF	TGTGCCAGCAGCGTAGCTAGCGGGGGGGACACAGATACGCAGTATTTT
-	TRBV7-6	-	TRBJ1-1	CASSLGYGEGTEAFF	TGTGCCAGCAGCTTAGGGTACGGGGAGGGGACTGAAGCTTTCTTT
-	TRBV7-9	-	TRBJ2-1	CASSRLIGGQSYNEQFF	TGTGCCAGCAGCCGCTTAATCGGGGGACAATCCTACAATGAGCAGTTCTTC
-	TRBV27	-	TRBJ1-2	CASTPSVGYGYTF	TGTGCCAGCACCCCGTCGGTGGGCTATGGCTACACCTTC
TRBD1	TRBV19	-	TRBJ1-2	CASSPDETGKGYTF	TGTGCCAGTAGCCCAGACGAGACAGGGAAAGGCTACACCTTC
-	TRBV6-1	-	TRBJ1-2	CASSENWGNYGYTF	TGTGCCAGCAGTGAAAATTGGGGGAACTATGGCTACACCTTC
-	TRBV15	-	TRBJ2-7	CATSRDQTKHPYEQYF	TGTGCCACCAGCAGAGATCAAACCAAGCATCCTTACGAGCAGTACTTC
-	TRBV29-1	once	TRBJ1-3	CSVGAGGSLGNTIYF	TGCAGCGTTGGTGCAGGAGGATCCCTAGGAAACACCATATATTTT
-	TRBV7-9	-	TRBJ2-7	CASSSTGYEQYF	TGTGCCAGCAGCTCTACAGGGTACGAGCAGTACTTC
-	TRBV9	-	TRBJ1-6	CASSGGVRDSPLHF	TGTGCCAGCAGCGGGGGGGTGAGGGACTCACCCCTCCACTTT
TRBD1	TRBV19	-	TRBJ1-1	CASSRTGRDTEAFF	TGTGCCAGTAGCAGGACAGGGAGGGACACTGAAGCTTTCTTT
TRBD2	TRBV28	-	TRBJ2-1	CASRGGGSYNEQFF	TGTGCCAGCAGGGGCGGGGGATCCTACAATGAGCAGTTCTTC
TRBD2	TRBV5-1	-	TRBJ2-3	CASSLAGLAATTTDTQYF	TGCGCCAGCAGCTTGGCAGGACTAGCGGCAACGACCACAGATACGCAGTATTTT
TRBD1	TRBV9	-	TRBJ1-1	CASSASRTGRNTEAFF	TGTGCCAGCAGCGCCTCCCGGACAGGGAGGAACACTGAAGCTTTCTTT
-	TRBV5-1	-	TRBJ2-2	CASSLPRGGGTTGELFF	TGCGCCAGCAGCTTGCCGAGGGGAGGAGGGACCACCGGGGAGCTGTTTTTT
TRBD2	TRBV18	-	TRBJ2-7	CASSPSGGPEQYF	TGTGCCAGCTCACCCAGCGGGGGGCCGGAGCAGTACTTC